What follows are 24 T cell receptor beta chains derived from one specimen sequenced in a study of T cell changes during pregnancy in multiple sclerosis (dated by TCRdb to the late 2010s). Libraries were prepared through the immunoSEQ multiplex PCR assay. TCRdb took this table from immuneACCESS and kept in-frame rearrangements with V and J called. Such tables lack part of the clones; where checked against another copy, unresolved V genes explain under half of the gap, and the rest is unexplained. The sample data list 55,000 to 85,000 clones, and about 92% of these were observed just once. The ten largest clones capture more than 1.1% of the sample. This sample comprised peripheral blood, obtained after pregnancy. The receptors stem from a female donor with multiple sclerosis, enrolled in a pregnancy study.

The chain joins TRBV27 to TRBJ1-5, with 7 positions matching TRBD1. Looked up from germline, CDR1 is MNHEY and CDR2 is SMNVEV (reference sequence). This CDR3 spans 13 amino acids. V gave up 8 bases and J gave up 5 bases; unmatched junction bases: 6. The CDR3 here is CASRGQADQPQHF. In nucleotides, the CDR3 is TGTGCCAGCCGAGGACAGGCGGATCAGCCCCAGCATTTT.

This rearrangement joins TRBV27 to TRBJ2-7; no clear D. The germline CDR1 and CDR2 sequences are MNHEY and SMNVEV (reference sequence). V lost 6 bases and J lost 3, with 21 bases in between. CDR3 length: 16 amino acids. The chain's CDR3 is CASRLSRGPTDYEQYF. Written as DNA, the CDR3 is TGTGCCAGCAGACTCTCGCGAGGTCCGACGGACTACGAGCAGTACTTC.

V is TRBV28 and J is TRBJ1-5; 8 nucleotides agree with TRBD1. This CDR3 has 18 residues. Germline V lookup: CDR1 MDHEN, CDR2 SYDVKM. V lost 6 bases and J lost 2; bases outside the gene matches: 15. DNA for the CDR3: TGTGCCAGCAGCTACCAGGGGGCGGATAACATAGGCAATCAGCCCCAGCATTTT. It yields the protein CASSYQGADNIGNQPQHF.

V gene TRBV2 combines with J gene TRBJ2-3, with 7 bases matching TRBD1. The CDR3 extends over 14 amino acids. The germline V gene encodes CDR1 SNHLY and CDR2 FYNNEI. J was trimmed by 1 base and V by 4 bases; bases with no gene match: 2. CDR3 nucleotide sequence: TGTGCCAGCAGTGGGGACAGTGGCACAGATACGCAGTATTTT. It translates to CASSGDSGTDTQYF.

The V call is TRBV11-3, the J call TRBJ2-1; TRBD2 is a possible D gene (6 bases). Trimming stripped 0 bases from V and 9 bases from J, with 9 bases between. This CDR3 is 13 amino acids long. Germline values: CDR1 SGHNT, CDR2 YENEEA. CDR3 nucleotide sequence: TGTGCCAGCAGCTTAGAGGGGAGGTCTGAGCAGTTCTTC. Protein sequence: CASSLEGRSEQFF.

V and J are TRBV7-2 and TRBJ2-3, with unresolved D. CDR1 is SGHTA, CDR2 FQGNSA, per germline. CDR3 length: 12 residues. V lost 3 bases to trimming and J lost 2 bases, with 3 bases between them. The CDR3 spells CASSFITDTQYF. CDR3 DNA: TGTGCCAGCAGCTTTATCACAGATACGCAGTATTTT.

The CDR3 sequence is CASSSTRGSGNEQFF. The CDR3 nucleotides read TGTGCCAGCAGCTCGACTCGGGGGAGTGGGAATGAGCAGTTCTTC. The chain is built from TRBV7-9 and TRBJ2-1, with D tentatively TRBD2 (6 bases). Trimming took off 4 bases at V and 7 bases at J, with 17 bases between the two ends. Germline V CDR1 and CDR2: SEHNR, FQNEAQ (reference sequence). The CDR3 extends over 15 amino acids.

CDR3 protein: CASSPRTTDEQYF. The CDR3 DNA reads as TGTGCCAGCAGCCCCCGGACTACGGACGAGCAGTACTTC. The chain combines TRBV11-3 with TRBJ2-7, with a possible D match to TRBD2 (6 bases). Deletions cut 5 bases from V and 5 bases from J, with 13 bases between. Germline V gives CDR1 SGHNT, CDR2 YENEEA. The CDR3 has 13 residues.

This clone has just one count. The rearrangement links TRBV19 to TRBJ2-7, with unresolved D. The germline V gene encodes CDR1 LNHDA and CDR2 SQIVND (reference sequence). Trimming shortened V by 6 bases and J by 5 bases, and 20 bases separated the two germline ends. This CDR3 comprises 15 residues. This chain's CDR3 is CASSPRSRGVHEQYF. CDR3 coding DNA: TGTGCCAGTAGCCCCCGGAGTAGAGGAGTCCACGAGCAGTACTTC.

The rearrangement uses TRBV30 and TRBJ2-7; D unclear. V dropped 5 bases and J dropped 0 bases, with 8 bases sitting between them. In germline, CDR1 is GTSNPN, CDR2 SVGIG (reference sequence). The CDR3 totals 12 residues. CDR3 bases: TGTGCCTGGGCGCGCACCTCCTACGAGCAGTACTTC. Its protein product is CAWARTSYEQYF. The full variable domain, with the rest looked up from reference TRBV30 and TRBJ2-7, is SQTIHQWPATLVQPVGSPLSLECTVEGTSNPNLYWYRQAAGRGLQLLFYSVGIGQISSEVPQNLSASRPQDRQFILSSKKLLLSDSGFYLCAWARTSYEQYFGPGTRLTVT.

The genes are TRBV4-3 and TRBJ2-3; D is ambiguous. V was pared by 0 bases and J by 4 bases, with 14 bases between. Germline loops: CDR1 LGHNA, CDR2 YSLEER. CDR3 size: 16 residues. CDR3 residues: CASSQDPPGHADTQYF. As DNA, the CDR3 is TGCGCCAGCAGCCAAGATCCCCCAGGTCACGCAGATACGCAGTATTTT.

V and J are TRBV11-1 and TRBJ2-1; D uncertain. The CDR3 consists of 11 residues. Trimming cost V 3 bases and J 8 bases, with 5 bases left between them. Germline V gene data show CDR1 as SGHAT and CDR2 as FQDESV (reference sequence). CDR3 nucleotides: TGTGCCAGCAGCTTCGAGTATGAGCAGTTCTTC. It codes for CASSFEYEQFF.

The J gene is TRBJ1-3, the V gene TRBV27; 7 bases are shared with TRBD1. CDR3 length: 15 residues. Looked up from germline, CDR1 is MNHEY and CDR2 is SMNVEV (reference sequence). Unmatched junction bases numbered 6, after V lost 4 bases and J lost 3 bases. The CDR3 nucleotides read TGTGCCAGCAGTTCCGGCAACAGGGGTGGAAACACCATATATTTT. Amino acid sequence: CASSSGNRGGNTIYF.

The chain is built from TRBV28 and TRBJ2-7; 8 positions match TRBD1. J was trimmed by 2 bases and V by 10 bases; bases with no gene match: 7. The CDR3 consists of 13 residues. Germline lookup yields CDR1 MDHEN and CDR2 SYDVKM. CDR3: CATGTGGPYEQYF. CDR3 bases: TGTGCCACGGGGACAGGCGGACCCTACGAGCAGTACTTC.

The chain carries TRBV6-1 and TRBJ2-7; D is unclear. Per the germline V gene, CDR1 is MNHNS and CDR2 is SASEGT. The CDR3 runs to 13 residues. The V end lost 4 bases, the J end lost 1 base, and 8 bases lay between the germline ends. The DNA for the CDR3 is TGTGCCAGCAGTGCAAGCCCGTCCTACGAGCAGTACTTC. Translation gives CASSASPSYEQYF.

The gene calls are TRBV7-9 and TRBJ1-2, with 10 bases aligning to TRBD1. The CDR3 is 14 amino acids. Germline CDR1 SEHNR, CDR2 FQNEAQ (reference sequence). V lost 3 bases, J lost 7 bases, and 5 bases stayed unmatched. CDR3 sequence: CASSLGQGRGGYTF. CDR3 DNA: TGTGCCAGCAGCTTGGGACAGGGGAGGGGTGGCTACACCTTC.

The gene calls are TRBV2 and TRBJ2-3, with 7 bases identical to TRBD2. This CDR3 is built from 14 residues. The J segment lost 4 bases and the V segment lost 8 bases, leaving 9 bases of the junction unmatched. Germline CDR1 and CDR2: SNHLY and FYNNEI. The CDR3 loop reads CASVRESGSDTQYF. The CDR3 coding sequence is TGTGCCAGCGTGCGGGAGTCCGGCTCAGATACGCAGTATTTT.

The chain joins TRBV6-6 to TRBJ1-1; 10 nucleotides line up with TRBD1. The CDR3 runs 16 residues. The J segment lost 3 bases and the V segment lost 2 bases, leaving 6 bases of the junction unmatched. Germline CDR1 is MNHNY and CDR2 is SVGAGI (reference sequence). The CDR3 DNA is TGTGCCAGCAGTTACAGGGACAGGGGAAGTGACACTGAAGCTTTCTTT. Protein: CASSYRDRGSDTEAFF.

The chain couples TRBV10-3 to TRBJ2-1, with D perhaps matching TRBD2 (5 bases). V was shortened by 2 bases and J by 0 bases, with 8 bases between the two germline ends. The CDR3 runs 15 residues. CDR1 is ENHRY and CDR2 is SYGVKD in the germline V gene. The CDR3 DNA is TGTGCCATCAGTGAGGGGAGCAGCTCCTACAATGAGCAGTTCTTC. This codes for CAISEGSSSYNEQFF.

The V call is TRBV6-5, the J call TRBJ1-5, with D possibly TRBD1 on 6 matching bases. V lost 6 bases and J 10 bases, leaving 22 bases between the germline ends. CDR1 is MNHEY and CDR2 is SVGAGI in the germline V gene. The CDR3 is 15 amino acids. The CDR3 DNA sequence: TGTGCCAGCAGCCTCGACAGGCCGGGGAATGGCCCCCAGCATTTT. This translates into CASSLDRPGNGPQHF.

The chain carries TRBV30 and TRBJ2-5, with a weak D call TRBD2 (6 bases). Germline V gives CDR1 GTSNPN, CDR2 SVGIG (reference sequence). The V gene lost 6 bases and the J gene lost 2 bases, with 13 bases spanning the gap. The CDR3 covers 13 residues. The CDR3 nucleotides read TGTGCCTGCACCCTAGCGTCTCAAGAGACCCAGTACTTC. Protein: CACTLASQETQYF.

CDR3 nucleotide sequence: TGTGCCAGCAGCACCCACAGGTACATGAACACTGAAGCTTTCTTT. Residues: CASSTHRYMNTEAFF. The chain recombines TRBV7-2 with TRBJ1-1; maybe TRBD1 (5 bases). The CDR3 contains 15 residues. CDR1 is SGHTA, CDR2 FQGNSA, per germline. V was pared by 5 bases and J by 0 bases, with 13 bases between.

The V gene is TRBV5-1, the J gene TRBJ2-7, with 11 bases lining up with TRBD1. Germline-derived CDR1 and CDR2 are SGHRS and YFSETQ. V shed 3 bases and J 4 bases; nucleotides not matched to a gene: 12. There are 17 residues in the CDR3. The CDR3 sequence is CASSWRPGQGASYEQYF. The CDR3 DNA follows: TGCGCCAGCAGCTGGCGCCCAGGACAGGGGGCAAGTTACGAGCAGTACTTC.

The chain has TRBV28 and TRBJ2-7, with 8 bases identical to TRBD1. With V trimmed by 5 bases and J by 6 bases, 9 bases remained unmatched. This CDR3 comprises 14 residues. Looked up from germline, CDR1 is MDHEN and CDR2 is SYDVKM. CDR3 bases: TGTGCCAGCAGTCGCACTCAGGGGGCTGGCGAGCAGTACTTC. Its protein product is CASSRTQGAGEQYF.